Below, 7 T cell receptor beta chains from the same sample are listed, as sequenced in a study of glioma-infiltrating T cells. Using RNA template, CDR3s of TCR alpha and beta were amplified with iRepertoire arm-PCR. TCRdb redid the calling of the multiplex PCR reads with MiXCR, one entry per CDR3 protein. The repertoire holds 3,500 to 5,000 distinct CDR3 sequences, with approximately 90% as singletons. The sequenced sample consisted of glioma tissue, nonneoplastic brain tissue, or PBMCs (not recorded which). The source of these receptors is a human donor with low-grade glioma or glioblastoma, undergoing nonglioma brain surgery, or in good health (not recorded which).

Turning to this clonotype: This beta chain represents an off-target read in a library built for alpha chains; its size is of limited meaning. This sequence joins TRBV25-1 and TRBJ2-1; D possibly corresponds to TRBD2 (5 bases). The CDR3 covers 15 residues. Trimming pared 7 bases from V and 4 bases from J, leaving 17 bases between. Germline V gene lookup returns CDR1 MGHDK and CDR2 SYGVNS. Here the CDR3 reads CASTEQIRGYNEQFF. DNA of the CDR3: TGTGCCAGCACCGAACAAATCCGGGGATACAATGAGCAGTTCTTC.

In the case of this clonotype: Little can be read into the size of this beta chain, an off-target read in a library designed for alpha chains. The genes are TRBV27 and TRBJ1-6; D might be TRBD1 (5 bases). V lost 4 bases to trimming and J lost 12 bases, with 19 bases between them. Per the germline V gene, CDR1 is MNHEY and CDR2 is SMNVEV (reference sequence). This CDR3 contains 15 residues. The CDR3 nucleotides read TGTGCCAGCAGTTCCCCCGACAGCCTCAGTTTACCCCTCCACTTT. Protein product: CASSSPDSLSLPLHF.

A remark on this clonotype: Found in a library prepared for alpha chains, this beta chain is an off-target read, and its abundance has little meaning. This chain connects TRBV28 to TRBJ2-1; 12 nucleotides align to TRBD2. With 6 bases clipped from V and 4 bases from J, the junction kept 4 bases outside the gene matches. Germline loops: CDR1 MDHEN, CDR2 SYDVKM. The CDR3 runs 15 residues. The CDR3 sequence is CASRALAGGYNEQFF. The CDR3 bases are TGTGCCAGCAGAGCGCTAGCGGGGGGGTACAATGAGCAGTTCTTC.

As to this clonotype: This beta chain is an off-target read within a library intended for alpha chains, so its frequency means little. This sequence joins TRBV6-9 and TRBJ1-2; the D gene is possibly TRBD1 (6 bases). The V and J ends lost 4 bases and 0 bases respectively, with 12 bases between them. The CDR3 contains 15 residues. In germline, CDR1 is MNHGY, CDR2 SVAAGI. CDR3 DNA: TGTGCCAGCAGTTCCCAGGGGAGGCCTAACTATGGCTACACCTTC. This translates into CASSSQGRPNYGYTF.

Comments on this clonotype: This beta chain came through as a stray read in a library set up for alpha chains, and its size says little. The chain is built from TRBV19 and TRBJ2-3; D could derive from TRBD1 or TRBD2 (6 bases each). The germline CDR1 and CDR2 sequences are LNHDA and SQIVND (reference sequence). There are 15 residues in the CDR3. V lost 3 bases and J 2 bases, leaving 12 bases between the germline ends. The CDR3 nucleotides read TGTGCCAGTAGTATCGGGGGCACCGACACAGATACGCAGTATTTT. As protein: CASSIGGTDTDTQYF. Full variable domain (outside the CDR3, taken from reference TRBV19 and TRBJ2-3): DGGITQSPKYLFRKEGQNVTLSCEQNLNHDAMYWYRQDPGQGLRLIYYSQIVNDFQKGDIAEGYSVSREKKESFPLTVTSAQKNPTAFYLCASSIGGTDTDTQYFGPGTRLTVL.

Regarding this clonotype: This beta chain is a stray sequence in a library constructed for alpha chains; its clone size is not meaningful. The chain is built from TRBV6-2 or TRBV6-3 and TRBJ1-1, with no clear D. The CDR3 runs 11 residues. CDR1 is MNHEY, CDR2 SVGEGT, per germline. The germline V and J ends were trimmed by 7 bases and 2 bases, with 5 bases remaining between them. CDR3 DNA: TGTGCCAGCACAGTTAACACTGAAGCTTTCTTT. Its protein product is CASTVNTEAFF.

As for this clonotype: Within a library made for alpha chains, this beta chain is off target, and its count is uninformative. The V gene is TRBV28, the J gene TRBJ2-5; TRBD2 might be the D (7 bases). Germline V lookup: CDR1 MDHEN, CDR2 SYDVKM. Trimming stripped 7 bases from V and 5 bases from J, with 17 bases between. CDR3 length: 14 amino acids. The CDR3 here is CASTMAGARETQYF. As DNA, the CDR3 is TGTGCCAGCACCATGGCGGGGGCGCGGGAGACCCAGTACTTC.